This T cell receptor beta chain was retrieved from a study of shared clonotypes between healthy human individuals. V lost 4 bases and J lost 0, with 16 bases in between. Germline V CDR1 and CDR2: SEHNR, FQNEAQ (reference sequence). CDR3 size: 16 residues. The protocol was immunoSEQ multiplex PCR, while the TCRdb copy is restricted to in-frame clones and leaves out a portion. Seen here are approximately 1.5 million clones, approximately 98% observed once, and the top ten hold about 0.4%. Naive CD4+ cells were CD45RA-selected; the remaining cells were memory. The clonotype comes from a man aged 30-40 years in good health. This sequence joins TRBV7-9 and TRBJ2-7, with a possible D match to TRBD2 (6 bases). Material for sequencing was naive CD4+ T cells sorted from blood. Subset defined: CD45RA+ positively selected. CDR3 protein: CASSSRREDHSYEQYF. The CDR3 nucleotides are TGTGCCAGCAGCTCGCGGAGGGAGGACCACTCCTACGAGCAGTACTTC.